The following is a T cell receptor (beta chain) sequence with its context. These data are taken from a study of OX40 agonist ivuxolimab in advanced cancers. Clones were read by immunoSEQ multiplex PCR, and TCRdb kept only the in-frame ones, dropping some. The table includes under 95,000 clones, around 84% detected once. The material sequenced was CD4+ or CD8+ T cells sorted from blood, taken in a trial of the OX40 agonist ivuxolimab. The clonotype was recovered from an adult with an advanced solid tumor such as melanoma, head and neck, liver or kidney cancer.

CDR3 loop: CASSLAGWGPGTEAFF. CDR3 in DNA: TGCGCCAGCAGCTTGGCCGGTTGGGGCCCGGGAACTGAAGCTTTCTTT. V and J are TRBV5-1 and TRBJ1-1; possibly TRBD1 for D (5 bases). CDR3 length equals 16 residues. V lost 0 bases and J 5 bases, leaving 17 bases between the germline ends. Germline V CDR1 and CDR2: SGHRS, YFSETQ.